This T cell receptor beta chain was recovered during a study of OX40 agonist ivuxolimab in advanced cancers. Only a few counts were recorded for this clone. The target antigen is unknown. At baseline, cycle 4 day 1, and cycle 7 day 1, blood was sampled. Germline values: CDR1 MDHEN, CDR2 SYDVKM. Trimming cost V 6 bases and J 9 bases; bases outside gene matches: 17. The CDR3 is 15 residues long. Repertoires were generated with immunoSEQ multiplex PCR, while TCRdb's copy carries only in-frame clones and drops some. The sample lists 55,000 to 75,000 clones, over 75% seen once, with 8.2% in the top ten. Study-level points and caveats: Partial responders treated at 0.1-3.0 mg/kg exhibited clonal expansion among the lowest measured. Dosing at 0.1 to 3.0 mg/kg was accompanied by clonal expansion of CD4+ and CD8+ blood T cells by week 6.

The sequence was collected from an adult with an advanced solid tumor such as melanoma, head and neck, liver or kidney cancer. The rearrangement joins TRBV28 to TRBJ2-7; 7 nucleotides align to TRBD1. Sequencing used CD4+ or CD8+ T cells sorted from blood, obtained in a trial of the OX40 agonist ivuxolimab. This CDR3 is CASSPADRAIMGQYF. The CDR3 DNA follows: TGTGCCAGCAGCCCCGCTGACAGGGCGATAATGGGGCAGTACTTC.